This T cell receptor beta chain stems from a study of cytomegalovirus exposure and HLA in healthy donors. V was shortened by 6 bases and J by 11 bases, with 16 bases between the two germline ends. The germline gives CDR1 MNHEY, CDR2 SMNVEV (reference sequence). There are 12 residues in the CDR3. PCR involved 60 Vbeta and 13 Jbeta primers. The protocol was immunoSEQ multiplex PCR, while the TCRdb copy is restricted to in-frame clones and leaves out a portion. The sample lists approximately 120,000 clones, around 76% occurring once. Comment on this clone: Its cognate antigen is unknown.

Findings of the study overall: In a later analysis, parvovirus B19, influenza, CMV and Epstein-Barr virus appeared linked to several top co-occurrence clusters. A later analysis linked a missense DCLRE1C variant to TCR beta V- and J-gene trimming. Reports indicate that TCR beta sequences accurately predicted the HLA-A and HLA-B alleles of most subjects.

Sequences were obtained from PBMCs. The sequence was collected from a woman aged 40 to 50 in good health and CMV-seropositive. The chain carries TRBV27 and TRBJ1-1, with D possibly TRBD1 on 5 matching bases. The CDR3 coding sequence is TGTGCCAGCAGCCCGGGGGATACGAGGGCTTTCTTT. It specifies CASSPGDTRAFF.